The rows below give T cell receptor beta chains drawn from one sample of a study of blood T cell repertoires in COVID-19. Repertoires were generated with immunoSEQ multiplex PCR, while TCRdb's copy carries only in-frame clones and drops some. The sample consists of about 440,000 clones, approximately 90% of them appearing once. Source material: peripheral blood. These receptors all come from a woman between 45 and 60 years old with COVID-19, enrolled during active disease. Each CDR3 is given with its conserved first and last residue. The order of the fields is clone size, J gene, D gene, V gene, CDR3 DNA, CDR3 protein. The D gene is left open where the match is weak. A clone size is listed for some rows: how often the clone was seen (once, few, many), or a class if it is expanded.

clone_size: -
j_call: TRBJ2-3
d_call: TRBD2
v_call: TRBV9
cdr3_nt: TGTGCCAGCAGCTACAGAGCGGGGGGCACAGATACGCAGTATTTT
cdr3_aa: CASSYRAGGTDTQYF

clone_size: -
j_call: TRBJ2-3
d_call: TRBD2
v_call: TRBV2
cdr3_nt: TGTGCCAGCCCCGGGACTAGCGGGGGTACAGATACGCAGTATTTT
cdr3_aa: CASPGTSGGTDTQYF

clone_size: few
j_call: TRBJ2-4
d_call: -
v_call: TRBV11-1
cdr3_nt: TGTGCCAGCAGCTTAGGAGCTACCAAAAACATTCAGTACTTC
cdr3_aa: CASSLGATKNIQYF

clone_size: -
j_call: TRBJ2-2
d_call: TRBD1
v_call: TRBV6-5
cdr3_nt: TGTGCCACCGAATCCGGGACAGGGGACACCGGGGAGCTGTTTTTT
cdr3_aa: CATESGTGDTGELFF

clone_size: -
j_call: TRBJ2-5
d_call: TRBD2
v_call: TRBV5-5
cdr3_nt: TGTGCCAGCAGTTCTGTGCTAGCGGCCCCCCGGGAGACCCAGTACTTC
cdr3_aa: CASSSVLAAPRETQYF

clone_size: -
j_call: TRBJ1-2
d_call: -
v_call: TRBV12-5
cdr3_nt: TGTGCTAGTGGTTTGAGCGGGTGGGGCACCTTC
cdr3_aa: CASGLSGWGTF

clone_size: -
j_call: TRBJ2-5
d_call: TRBD1
v_call: TRBV28
cdr3_nt: TGTGCCAGCAGTATCAACAGGGGCCAAGGGGAGGAGACCCAGTACTTC
cdr3_aa: CASSINRGQGEETQYF

clone_size: -
j_call: TRBJ1-5
d_call: -
v_call: TRBV19
cdr3_nt: TGTGCCAGTCGGGATAGCAATCAGCCCCAGCATTTT
cdr3_aa: CASRDSNQPQHF

clone_size: few
j_call: TRBJ1-5
d_call: -
v_call: TRBV28
cdr3_nt: TGTGCCAGCAGTAAGTCCATAGGAGGTCAGCCCCAGCATTTT
cdr3_aa: CASSKSIGGQPQHF

clone_size: -
j_call: TRBJ2-3
d_call: -
v_call: TRBV9
cdr3_nt: TGTGCCAGCAGTCACACTATTCCCGATACGCAGTATTTT
cdr3_aa: CASSHTIPDTQYF

clone_size: -
j_call: TRBJ1-5
d_call: TRBD1
v_call: TRBV7-2
cdr3_nt: TGTGCCAGCAGCCCAACAGGGGCCCGATTCCAGCATTTT
cdr3_aa: CASSPTGARFQHF

clone_size: few
j_call: TRBJ1-5
d_call: -
v_call: TRBV19
cdr3_nt: TGTGCCAGTAGTCCCGGACTGGGAAGATATAGCAATCAGCCCCAGCATTTT
cdr3_aa: CASSPGLGRYSNQPQHF

clone_size: -
j_call: TRBJ2-1
d_call: TRBD2
v_call: TRBV11-3
cdr3_nt: TGTGCCAGCAGCACACATACAGCGGGACCTTACAATGAGCAGTTCTTC
cdr3_aa: CASSTHTAGPYNEQFF

clone_size: -
j_call: TRBJ1-1
d_call: TRBD1
v_call: TRBV30
cdr3_nt: TGTGCCTGGAGTCTAGGACAGGGGACAACTGAAGCTTTCTTT
cdr3_aa: CAWSLGQGTTEAFF

clone_size: -
j_call: TRBJ2-7
d_call: TRBD2
v_call: TRBV3-1/TRBV3-2
cdr3_nt: TGTGCCAGCAGCCCCTCGGGACTAACGTACGAGCAGTACTTC
cdr3_aa: CASSPSGLTYEQYF

clone_size: -
j_call: TRBJ1-5
d_call: TRBD1
v_call: TRBV27
cdr3_nt: TGTGCCAGCAGTCCTAAGGGGACAGGGGGATGGCAGCCCCAGCATTTT
cdr3_aa: CASSPKGTGGWQPQHF

clone_size: -
j_call: TRBJ2-3
d_call: TRBD1
v_call: TRBV6-5
cdr3_nt: TGTGCCAGCACAAGAAGGGGGCCTAGCACAGATACGCAGTATTTT
cdr3_aa: CASTRRGPSTDTQYF

clone_size: -
j_call: TRBJ2-2
d_call: TRBD1
v_call: TRBV24-1
cdr3_nt: TGTGCCACCAGTGCCGGGACAGGGAGGGCCGGGGAGCTGTTTTTT
cdr3_aa: CATSAGTGRAGELFF

clone_size: -
j_call: TRBJ1-1
d_call: -
v_call: TRBV18
cdr3_nt: TGTGCCAGCTCACCCGGTGTGGATCAACTGACAGAGGAAGCTTTCTTT
cdr3_aa: CASSPGVDQLTEEAFF

clone_size: -
j_call: TRBJ2-5
d_call: TRBD2
v_call: TRBV5-1
cdr3_nt: TGCGCCAGCAGCTTGGGGACTAGCGCCTGGGAGACCCAGTACTTC
cdr3_aa: CASSLGTSAWETQYF

clone_size: once
j_call: TRBJ2-3
d_call: TRBD2
v_call: TRBV7-8
cdr3_nt: TGTGCCAGCAGCTTCCGAGCGGGGGGGCTTTCAGATACGCAGTATTTT
cdr3_aa: CASSFRAGGLSDTQYF

clone_size: -
j_call: TRBJ1-2
d_call: -
v_call: TRBV25-1
cdr3_nt: TGTGCCAGCAGTCCACAGGGTTACGGGGGCTACACCTTC
cdr3_aa: CASSPQGYGGYTF

clone_size: -
j_call: TRBJ2-1
d_call: TRBD2
v_call: TRBV5-1
cdr3_nt: TGCGCCAGCAGCCGGACTAGCGGGGACAATGAGCAGTTCTTC
cdr3_aa: CASSRTSGDNEQFF

clone_size: -
j_call: TRBJ1-2
d_call: -
v_call: TRBV2
cdr3_nt: TGTGCCACCCACAGGGACTATGGCTACACCTTC
cdr3_aa: CATHRDYGYTF

clone_size: -
j_call: TRBJ1-1
d_call: TRBD1
v_call: TRBV5-1
cdr3_nt: TGCGCCAGCAGCTTGAACGGGGCCAGGGGGATAACTGAAGCTTTCTTT
cdr3_aa: CASSLNGARGITEAFF

clone_size: -
j_call: TRBJ2-7
d_call: TRBD1
v_call: TRBV28
cdr3_nt: TGTGCCAGCAGGGAAGCCGGGACAGGGGACCACGAGCAGTACTTC
cdr3_aa: CASREAGTGDHEQYF

clone_size: few
j_call: TRBJ1-2
d_call: -
v_call: TRBV6-1
cdr3_nt: TGTGCCAGCAGTGAAGAGGAGGGACTGTACGATGGCTACACCTTC
cdr3_aa: CASSEEEGLYDGYTF

clone_size: -
j_call: TRBJ1-1
d_call: -
v_call: TRBV19
cdr3_nt: TGTGCCAGTATTTCACAGGGGAACACTGAAGCTTTCTTT
cdr3_aa: CASISQGNTEAFF

clone_size: -
j_call: TRBJ2-5
d_call: -
v_call: TRBV5-6
cdr3_nt: TGTGCCAGCAGCCCGAGAGGGTGGTACCAAGAGACCCAGTACTTC
cdr3_aa: CASSPRGWYQETQYF

clone_size: -
j_call: TRBJ2-1
d_call: TRBD1
v_call: TRBV5-1
cdr3_nt: TGCGCCAGCAGCTTGACGGGGACAGAAAGGTCCAATGAGCAGTTCTTC
cdr3_aa: CASSLTGTERSNEQFF

clone_size: -
j_call: TRBJ2-3
d_call: -
v_call: TRBV2
cdr3_nt: TGTGCCAGCAGTGAACCTCCCCCAGGGTCAGATACGCAGTATTTT
cdr3_aa: CASSEPPPGSDTQYF

clone_size: -
j_call: TRBJ1-2
d_call: -
v_call: TRBV27
cdr3_nt: TGTGCCAGCAGTCCCGGGAGGGGGTTCGATGGCTACACCTTC
cdr3_aa: CASSPGRGFDGYTF

clone_size: -
j_call: TRBJ1-1
d_call: -
v_call: TRBV4-1
cdr3_nt: TGCGCCAGCAGCCCGGCTGGACAAAGGGCTGAAGCTTTCTTT
cdr3_aa: CASSPAGQRAEAFF

clone_size: few
j_call: TRBJ1-2
d_call: -
v_call: TRBV5-1
cdr3_nt: TGCGCCAGCAGCTTTATGGCTGGGGGGAGCTATGGCTACACCTTC
cdr3_aa: CASSFMAGGSYGYTF

clone_size: -
j_call: TRBJ2-3
d_call: TRBD2
v_call: TRBV4-1
cdr3_nt: TGCGCCAGCAGCCAAGATGGGAGCGGGGGCTCAGATACGCAGTATTTT
cdr3_aa: CASSQDGSGGSDTQYF

clone_size: -
j_call: TRBJ2-2
d_call: TRBD1
v_call: TRBV6-5
cdr3_nt: TGTGCCAGCAGTTGGGGGACAGTGGGCCGGGAGCTGTTTTTT
cdr3_aa: CASSWGTVGRELFF

clone_size: once
j_call: TRBJ1-1
d_call: -
v_call: TRBV28
cdr3_nt: TGTGCCAGCAGTAGGCGGGCTAACAGCCAAGTAGCTTTCTTT
cdr3_aa: CASSRRANSQVAFF

clone_size: -
j_call: TRBJ2-1
d_call: TRBD2
v_call: TRBV6-2/TRBV6-3
cdr3_nt: TGTGCCAGCAGTTATACATTGACTAGCGGTCGGAGCGAGTTCTTC
cdr3_aa: CASSYTLTSGRSEFF

clone_size: -
j_call: TRBJ1-1
d_call: -
v_call: TRBV4-1
cdr3_nt: TGCGCCAGCAGCCAGTCACCGTCCGGGGGGGTAGGCACTGAAGCTTTCTTT
cdr3_aa: CASSQSPSGGVGTEAFF

clone_size: -
j_call: TRBJ1-5
d_call: -
v_call: TRBV6-2/TRBV6-3
cdr3_nt: TGTGCCAGCAGTTATATGGAGGATCAGCCCCAGCATTTT
cdr3_aa: CASSYMEDQPQHF

clone_size: -
j_call: TRBJ2-7
d_call: -
v_call: TRBV5-1
cdr3_nt: TGCGCCAGCAGCTTCACAGGAGATGTCCGAGAGCAGTACTTC
cdr3_aa: CASSFTGDVREQYF

clone_size: -
j_call: TRBJ2-3
d_call: TRBD2
v_call: TRBV11-2
cdr3_nt: TGTGCCAGCAGCTTAGTACTAGCGGGGAGGACAGATACGCAGTATTTT
cdr3_aa: CASSLVLAGRTDTQYF

clone_size: -
j_call: TRBJ1-1
d_call: TRBD1
v_call: TRBV19
cdr3_nt: TGTGCCAGTAGAGACAGGGGGCGGGGGTACACTGAAGCTTTCTTT
cdr3_aa: CASRDRGRGYTEAFF

clone_size: -
j_call: TRBJ1-5
d_call: TRBD1
v_call: TRBV10-3
cdr3_nt: TGTGCCATCAGTGAGGCGGGACAGGGATCGGGCCCCCAGCATTTT
cdr3_aa: CAISEAGQGSGPQHF

clone_size: -
j_call: TRBJ1-1
d_call: -
v_call: TRBV6-1
cdr3_nt: TGTGCCAGCAGTGATCTAGGACAGAACACTGAAGCTTTCTTT
cdr3_aa: CASSDLGQNTEAFF

clone_size: many
j_call: TRBJ2-7
d_call: -
v_call: TRBV7-9
cdr3_nt: TGTGCCAGCAGCCGAGACATCACTCCCCACGAGCAGTACTTC
cdr3_aa: CASSRDITPHEQYF

clone_size: -
j_call: TRBJ2-7
d_call: TRBD2
v_call: TRBV3-1/TRBV3-2
cdr3_nt: TGTGCCAGCAGCCAACTTAGCGGGGGGTCTAACGAGCAGTACTTC
cdr3_aa: CASSQLSGGSNEQYF

clone_size: few
j_call: TRBJ1-6
d_call: -
v_call: TRBV3-1/TRBV3-2
cdr3_nt: TGTGCCAGCAGCCAAGGACAGGACAATTCACCCCTCCACTTT
cdr3_aa: CASSQGQDNSPLHF

clone_size: -
j_call: TRBJ1-5
d_call: -
v_call: TRBV29-1
cdr3_nt: TGCAGCGTTGGAAGTGGAGGTCAGCCCCAGCATTTT
cdr3_aa: CSVGSGGQPQHF

clone_size: -
j_call: TRBJ2-7
d_call: -
v_call: TRBV18
cdr3_nt: TGTGCCAGCTCACCACCTACGGCGGCCTACGAGCAGTACTTC
cdr3_aa: CASSPPTAAYEQYF